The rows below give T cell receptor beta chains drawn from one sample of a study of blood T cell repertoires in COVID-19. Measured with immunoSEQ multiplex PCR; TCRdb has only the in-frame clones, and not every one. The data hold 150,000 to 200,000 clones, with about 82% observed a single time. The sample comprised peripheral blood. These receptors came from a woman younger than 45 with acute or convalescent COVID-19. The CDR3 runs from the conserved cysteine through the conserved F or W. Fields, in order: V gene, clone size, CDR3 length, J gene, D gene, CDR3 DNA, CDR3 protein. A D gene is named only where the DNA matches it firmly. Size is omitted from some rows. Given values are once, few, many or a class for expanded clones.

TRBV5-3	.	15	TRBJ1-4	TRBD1	TGTGCCAGAAAAACCAGGGGGTCTATATGTGAAAAACTGTTTTTT	CARKTRGSICEKLFF
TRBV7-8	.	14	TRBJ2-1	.	TGTGCCAGCAGCCTGGGCGGGTTTACGGATGAGCAGTTCTTC	CASSLGGFTDEQFF
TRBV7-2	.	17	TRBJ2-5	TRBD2	TGTGCCAGCAGCTTAACCGGGGTAGCGGGGCCGCGGGAGACCCAGTACTTC	CASSLTGVAGPRETQYF
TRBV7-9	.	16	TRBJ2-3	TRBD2	TGTGCCAGCAGCTTCGGGACTAGCGGAAACACAGATACGCAGTATTTT	CASSFGTSGNTDTQYF
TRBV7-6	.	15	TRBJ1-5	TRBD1	TGTGCCAGCAGCCTTGGGACAGGGAGCAATCAGCCCCAGCATTTT	CASSLGTGSNQPQHF
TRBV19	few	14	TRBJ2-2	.	TGTGCCAGTATTGAGGCAGGGGACACCGGGGAGCTGTTTTTT	CASIEAGDTGELFF
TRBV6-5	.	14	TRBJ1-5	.	TGTGCCAGTACCCCTGGGCAGGTCAATCAGCCCCAGCATTTT	CASTPGQVNQPQHF
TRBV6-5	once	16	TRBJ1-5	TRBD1	TGTGCCAGCAGGTACCCGGGACAGGGGGCCGTGCAGCCCCAGCATTTT	CASRYPGQGAVQPQHF
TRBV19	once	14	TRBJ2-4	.	TGTGCCAGTAGTGGACAGAGAGGTGGATCCATTCAGTACTTC	CASSGQRGGSIQYF
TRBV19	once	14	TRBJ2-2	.	TGTGCCACCCCGGACAGACAACACTCCGGGGAGCTGTTTTTT	CATPDRQHSGELFF
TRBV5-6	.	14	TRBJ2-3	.	TGTGCCAGCAGCTTCCCAAGCCTCACAGATACGCAGTATTTT	CASSFPSLTDTQYF
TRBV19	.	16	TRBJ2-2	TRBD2	TGTGCCAGTAGTACCCGACTAGCGGGAGATACCGGGGAGCTGTTTTTT	CASSTRLAGDTGELFF
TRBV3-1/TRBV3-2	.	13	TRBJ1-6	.	TGTGCCAGCGACCCAGGGTATAATTCACCCCTCCACTTT	CASDPGYNSPLHF
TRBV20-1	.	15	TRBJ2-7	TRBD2	TGCAGTGCTAGTGGGAGCGGGGGAAGAATCTACGAGCAGTACTTC	CSASGSGGRIYEQYF
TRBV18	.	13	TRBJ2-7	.	TGTGCCAGCTCACCTCGGGGGTACTACGAGCAGTACTTC	CASSPRGYYEQYF
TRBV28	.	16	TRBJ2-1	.	TGTGCCAGCAGTTTTACAGGGCAAAGCTCCTACAATGAGCAGTTCTTC	CASSFTGQSSYNEQFF
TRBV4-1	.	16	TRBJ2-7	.	TGCGCCAGCAGCCAAGAAGAAACGGGTAAAAACTACGAGCAGTACTTC	CASSQEETGKNYEQYF
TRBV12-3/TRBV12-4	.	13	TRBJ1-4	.	TGTGCCAGCAGTTTACGGGTTCTTGAAAAACTGTTTTTT	CASSLRVLEKLFF
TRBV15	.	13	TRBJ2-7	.	TGTGCCACCAGCAGAGATCCCCCCCGCGAGCAGTACTTC	CATSRDPPREQYF
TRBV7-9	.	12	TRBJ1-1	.	TGTGCCAGCACCTGGGGGGGCACTGAAGCTTTCTTT	CASTWGGTEAFF
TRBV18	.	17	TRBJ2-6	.	TGTGCCAGCTCACCACCTGCGGGGAGCTCTGGGGCCAACGTCCTGACTTTC	CASSPPAGSSGANVLTF
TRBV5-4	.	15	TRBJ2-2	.	TGTGCCAGCAGCTTGGACAGGATGGATACCGGGGAGCTGTTTTTT	CASSLDRMDTGELFF
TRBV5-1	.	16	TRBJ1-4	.	TGCGCCAGCAGCTTGGTTGTTCAGGCCCTCAAATCAAAACTGTTTTTT	CASSLVVQALKSKLFF
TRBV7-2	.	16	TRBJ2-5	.	TGTGCCAGCAGCTTAGTTGGGGGCAGGGGAGTAGAGACCCAGTACTTC	CASSLVGGRGVETQYF
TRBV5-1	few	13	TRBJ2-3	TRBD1	TGCGCCAGCAGCCCAGACAGGGGTGATACGCAGTATTTT	CASSPDRGDTQYF
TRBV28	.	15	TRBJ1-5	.	TGTGCCAGCAGTTTTCCGACAGAAGGGTATCAGCCCCAGCATTTT	CASSFPTEGYQPQHF
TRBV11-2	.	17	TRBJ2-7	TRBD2	TGTGCCAGCAGCTTACTGGGAGCGGGAGCGGCCACCTACGAGCAGTACTTC	CASSLLGAGAATYEQYF
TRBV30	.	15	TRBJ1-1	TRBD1	TGTGCCTGGAATAGGAAGGGGGCCCCGTACACTGAAGCTTTCTTT	CAWNRKGAPYTEAFF
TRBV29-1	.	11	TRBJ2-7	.	TGCAGCGCCCGCAGGGGTCACGAGCAGTACTTC	CSARRGHEQYF
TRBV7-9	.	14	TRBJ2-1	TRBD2	TGTGCCAGCAGCTTGGGGACTAACCCTAATGAGCAGTTCTTC	CASSLGTNPNEQFF
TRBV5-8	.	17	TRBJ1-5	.	TGTGCCAGCAGCAGGGGGGGGGCTCTCGGAGGATATCAGCCCCAGCATTTT	CASSRGGALGGYQPQHF
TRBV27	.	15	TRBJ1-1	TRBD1	TGTGCCAGCAGTCCATCGGACAGGCCCGGCACTGAAGCTTTCTTT	CASSPSDRPGTEAFF
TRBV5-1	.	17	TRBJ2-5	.	TGCGCCAGCAGCTTGAGACCTGGCATCTACAGACAAGAGACCCAGTACTTC	CASSLRPGIYRQETQYF
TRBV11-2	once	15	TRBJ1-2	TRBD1	TGTGCCAGCAGCATTTCCGGGACAGGCCCCTATGGCTACACCTTC	CASSISGTGPYGYTF
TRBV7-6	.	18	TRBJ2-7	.	TGTGCCAGCAGCTTTAAGCTGCGCGGCCCACCGGGAGACTACGAGCAGTACTTC	CASSFKLRGPPGDYEQYF
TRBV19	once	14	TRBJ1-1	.	TGTGCCAGTACCGTCGGGAGAACAGGCACTGAAGCTTTCTTT	CASTVGRTGTEAFF
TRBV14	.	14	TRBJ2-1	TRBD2	TGTGCCAGCAGCCAAGGGCTAGCGGGGGGTGAGCAGTTCTTC	CASSQGLAGGEQFF
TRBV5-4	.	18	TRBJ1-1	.	TGTGCCAGCAGCTCTGGTGGGGGGGGGCGAGTTCGGGACACTGAAGCTTTCTTT	CASSSGGGGRVRDTEAFF
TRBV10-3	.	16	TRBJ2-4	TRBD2	TGTGCCATCGGACTAGCGGGGGCCCTAGCCAAAAACATTCAGTACTTC	CAIGLAGALAKNIQYF
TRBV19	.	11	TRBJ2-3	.	TGTGCCAGTAGTCGGAGAGATACGCAGTATTTT	CASSRRDTQYF
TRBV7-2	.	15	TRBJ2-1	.	TGTGCCAGCAGCTTAAATCTGTTAGGGGGCAATGAGCAGTTCTTC	CASSLNLLGGNEQFF
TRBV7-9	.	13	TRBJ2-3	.	TGTGCCAGCAAACGCAGGGACACAGATACGCAGTATTTT	CASKRRDTDTQYF
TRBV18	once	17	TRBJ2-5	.	TGTGCCAGCTCACTGGTACCGGGGTTTGGCCCTCAAGAGACCCAGTACTTC	CASSLVPGFGPQETQYF
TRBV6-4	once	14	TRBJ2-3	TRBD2	TGTGCCAGCAGTGCAGCGGGAGAGTCAGATACGCAGTATTTT	CASSAAGESDTQYF
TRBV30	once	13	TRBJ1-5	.	TGTGCCTGCCAGCAGGGCGACGTCCAGCCCCAGCATTTT	CACQQGDVQPQHF
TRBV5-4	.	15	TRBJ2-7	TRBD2	TGTGCCAGCAGCAAGATGGGGGGGTCCGCCTACGAGCAGTACTTC	CASSKMGGSAYEQYF